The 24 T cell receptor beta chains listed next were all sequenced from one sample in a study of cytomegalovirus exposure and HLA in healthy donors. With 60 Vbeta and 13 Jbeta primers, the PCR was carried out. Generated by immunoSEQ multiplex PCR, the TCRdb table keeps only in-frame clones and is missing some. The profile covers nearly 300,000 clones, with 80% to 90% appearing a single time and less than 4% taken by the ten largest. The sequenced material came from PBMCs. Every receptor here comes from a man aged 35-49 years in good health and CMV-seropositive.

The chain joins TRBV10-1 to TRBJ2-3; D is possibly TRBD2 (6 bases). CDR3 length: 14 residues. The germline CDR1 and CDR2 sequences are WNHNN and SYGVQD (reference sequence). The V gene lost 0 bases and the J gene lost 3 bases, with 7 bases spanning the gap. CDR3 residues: CASSESEGTDTQYF. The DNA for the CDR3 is TGCGCCAGCAGTGAGTCGGAGGGGACAGATACGCAGTATTTT.

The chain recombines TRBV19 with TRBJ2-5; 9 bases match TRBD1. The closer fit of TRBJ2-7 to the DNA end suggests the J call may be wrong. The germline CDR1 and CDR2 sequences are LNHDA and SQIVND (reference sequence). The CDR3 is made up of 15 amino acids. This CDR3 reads CASSYTRDRAYEQYF. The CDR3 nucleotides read TGTGCCAGTAGCTATACGAGGGACAGGGCCTACGAGCAGTACTTC.

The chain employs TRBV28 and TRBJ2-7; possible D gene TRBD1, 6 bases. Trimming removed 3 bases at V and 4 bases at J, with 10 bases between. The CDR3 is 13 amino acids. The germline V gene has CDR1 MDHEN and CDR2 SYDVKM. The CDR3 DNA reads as TGTGCCAGCAGTTTGACGACAGGTTACGAGCAGTACTTC. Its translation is CASSLTTGYEQYF.

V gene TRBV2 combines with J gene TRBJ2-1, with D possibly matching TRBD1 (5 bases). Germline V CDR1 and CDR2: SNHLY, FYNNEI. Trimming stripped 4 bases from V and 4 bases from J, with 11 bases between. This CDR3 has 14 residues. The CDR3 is CASSGQNPYNEQFF. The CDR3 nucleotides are TGTGCCAGCAGTGGACAGAACCCTTACAATGAGCAGTTCTTC.

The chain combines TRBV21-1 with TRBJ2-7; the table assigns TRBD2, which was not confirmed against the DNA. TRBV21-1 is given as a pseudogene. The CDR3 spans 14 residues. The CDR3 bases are TGTGCCAGCACGGTCGGTGCGGGTTACTACGAGCAGTACTTC. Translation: CASTVGAGYYEQYF.

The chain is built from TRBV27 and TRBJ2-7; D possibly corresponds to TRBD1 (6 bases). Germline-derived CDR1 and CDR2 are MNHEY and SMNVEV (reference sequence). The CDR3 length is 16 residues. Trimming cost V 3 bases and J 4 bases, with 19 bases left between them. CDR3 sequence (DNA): TGTGCCAGCAGTTTGGTTGCGGCCAGGGGAAGTTACGAGCAGTACTTC. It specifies CASSLVAARGSYEQYF.

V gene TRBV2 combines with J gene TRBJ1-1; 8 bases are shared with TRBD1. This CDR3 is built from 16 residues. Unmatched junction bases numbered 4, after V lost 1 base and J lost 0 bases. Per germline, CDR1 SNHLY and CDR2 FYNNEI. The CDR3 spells CASSEEGTGLNTEAFF. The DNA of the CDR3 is TGTGCCAGCAGTGAAGAGGGGACAGGCTTGAACACTGAAGCTTTCTTT.

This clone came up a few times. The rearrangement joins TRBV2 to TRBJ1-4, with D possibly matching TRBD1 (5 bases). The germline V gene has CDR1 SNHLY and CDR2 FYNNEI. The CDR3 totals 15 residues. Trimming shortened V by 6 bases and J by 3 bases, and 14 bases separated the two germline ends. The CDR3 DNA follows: TGTGCCAGCAGAGGGGACGGAGGGGCTAATGAAAAACTGTTTTTT. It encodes CASRGDGGANEKLFF.

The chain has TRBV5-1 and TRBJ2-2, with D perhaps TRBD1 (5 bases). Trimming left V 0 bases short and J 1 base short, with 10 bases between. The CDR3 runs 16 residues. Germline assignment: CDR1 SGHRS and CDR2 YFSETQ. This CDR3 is CASSLGQQVNTGELFF. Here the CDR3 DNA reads TGCGCCAGCAGCTTGGGACAGCAAGTGAACACCGGGGAGCTGTTTTTT.

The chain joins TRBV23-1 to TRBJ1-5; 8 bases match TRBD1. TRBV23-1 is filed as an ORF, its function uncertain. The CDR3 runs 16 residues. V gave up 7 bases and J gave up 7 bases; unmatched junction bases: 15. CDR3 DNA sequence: TGCGCCAGCATCTCGACAGGGGAAGAATCTAACCAGCCCCAGCATTTT. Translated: CASISTGEESNQPQHF.

CDR3 DNA: TGTGCCAGCAGCGACGGGACAGCCCCTAACACTGAAGCTTTCTTT. Translated: CASSDGTAPNTEAFF. The chain carries TRBV7-9 and TRBJ1-1; 7 bases are a match to TRBD1. Germline loops: CDR1 SEHNR, CDR2 FQNEAQ (reference sequence). The CDR3 contains 15 residues. The trim removed 5 bases at V and 2 bases at J, leaving 8 bases unmatched.

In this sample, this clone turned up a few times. The CDR3 loop is CASSQGVGGGETQYF. The CDR3 DNA reads as TGCGCCAGCAGCCAAGGGGTGGGGGGGGGAGAGACCCAGTACTTC. This sequence joins TRBV4-3 and TRBJ2-5; 7 bases match TRBD2. In germline, CDR1 is LGHNA, CDR2 YSLEER. The CDR3 has 15 residues. The V and J ends lost 1 base and 4 bases, in that order; junction bases with no gene match: 6.

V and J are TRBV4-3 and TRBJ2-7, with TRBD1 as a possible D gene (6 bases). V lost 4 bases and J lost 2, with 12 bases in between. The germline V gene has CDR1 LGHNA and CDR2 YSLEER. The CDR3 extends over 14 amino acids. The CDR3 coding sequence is TGCGCCAGCAGCCCAAAGACAGGAGCCTACGAGCAGTACTTC. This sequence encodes CASSPKTGAYEQYF.

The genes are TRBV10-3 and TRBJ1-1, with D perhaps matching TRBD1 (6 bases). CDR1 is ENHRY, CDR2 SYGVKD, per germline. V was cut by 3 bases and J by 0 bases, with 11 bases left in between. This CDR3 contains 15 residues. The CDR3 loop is CAISDQQGLNTEAFF. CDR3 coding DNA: TGTGCCATCAGTGACCAACAGGGACTGAACACTGAAGCTTTCTTT.

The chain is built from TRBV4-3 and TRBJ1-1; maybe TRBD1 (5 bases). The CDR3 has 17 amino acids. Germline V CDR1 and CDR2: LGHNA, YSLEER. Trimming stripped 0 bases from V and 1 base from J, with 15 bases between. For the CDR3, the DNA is TGCGCCAGCAGCCAAGATCCTGGGGGGGTCCCGAACACTGAAGCTTTCTTT. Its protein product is CASSQDPGGVPNTEAFF.

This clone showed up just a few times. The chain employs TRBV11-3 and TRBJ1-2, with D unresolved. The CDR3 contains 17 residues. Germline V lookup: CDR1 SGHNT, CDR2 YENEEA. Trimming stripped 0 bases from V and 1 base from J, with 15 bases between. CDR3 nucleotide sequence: TGTGCCAGCAGCTTAGATATGCGGAAGAACTTTAACTATGGCTACACCTTC. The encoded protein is CASSLDMRKNFNYGYTF.

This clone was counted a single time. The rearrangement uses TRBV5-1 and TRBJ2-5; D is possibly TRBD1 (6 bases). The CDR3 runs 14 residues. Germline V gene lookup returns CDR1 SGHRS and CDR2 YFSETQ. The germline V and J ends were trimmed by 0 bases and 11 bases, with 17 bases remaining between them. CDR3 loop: CASSLEGHGYGQYF. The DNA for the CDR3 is TGCGCCAGCAGCTTGGAGGGACACGGATACGGGCAGTACTTC.

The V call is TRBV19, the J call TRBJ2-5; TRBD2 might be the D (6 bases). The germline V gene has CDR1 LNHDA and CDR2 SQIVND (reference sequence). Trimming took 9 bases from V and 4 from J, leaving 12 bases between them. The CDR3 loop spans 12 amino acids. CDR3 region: CASRSGVETQYF. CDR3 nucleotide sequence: TGTGCCAGCCGGTCGGGGGTAGAGACCCAGTACTTC.

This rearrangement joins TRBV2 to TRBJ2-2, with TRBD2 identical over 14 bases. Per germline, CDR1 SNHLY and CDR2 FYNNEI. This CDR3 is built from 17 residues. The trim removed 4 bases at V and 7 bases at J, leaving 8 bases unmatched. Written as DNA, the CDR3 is TGTGCCAGCAGTGTCCCGGGACTAGCGGGAGTTAACGGGGAGCTGTTTTTT. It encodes CASSVPGLAGVNGELFF. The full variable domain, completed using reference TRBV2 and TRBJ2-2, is EPEVTQTPSHQVTQMGQEVILRCVPISNHLYFYWYRQILGQKVEFLVSFYNNEISEKSEIFDDQFSVERPDGSNFTLKIRSTKLEDSAMYFCASSVPGLAGVNGELFFGEGSRLTVL.

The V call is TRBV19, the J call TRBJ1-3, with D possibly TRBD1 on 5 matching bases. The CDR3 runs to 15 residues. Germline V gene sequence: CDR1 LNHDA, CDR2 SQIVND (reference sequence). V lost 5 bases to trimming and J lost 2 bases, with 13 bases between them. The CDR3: CASSSRDLTGNTIYF. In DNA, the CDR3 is TGTGCCAGTAGTTCCAGGGATCTCACTGGAAACACCATATATTTT.

CDR3 in amino acids: CASSLRGRQETQYF. The CDR3 DNA is TGTGCCAGCAGCTTGAGGGGTAGGCAAGAGACCCAGTACTTC. The chain recombines TRBV5-4 with TRBJ2-5; D is perhaps TRBD1 (5 bases). Germline V gene lookup returns CDR1 SGHNT and CDR2 YYREEE (reference sequence). Trimming pared 1 base from V and 2 bases from J, leaving 9 bases between. This CDR3 has 14 amino acids.

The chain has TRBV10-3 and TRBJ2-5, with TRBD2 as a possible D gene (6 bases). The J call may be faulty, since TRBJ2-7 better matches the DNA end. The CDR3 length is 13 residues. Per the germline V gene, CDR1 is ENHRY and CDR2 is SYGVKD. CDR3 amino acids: CAIRTPGAYEQYF. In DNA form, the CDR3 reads TGTGCCATCAGGACCCCGGGAGCCTACGAGCAGTACTTC.

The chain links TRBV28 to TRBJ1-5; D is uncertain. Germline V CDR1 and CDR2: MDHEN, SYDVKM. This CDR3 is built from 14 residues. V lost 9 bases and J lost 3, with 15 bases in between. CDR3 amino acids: CASGRRPNNQPQHF. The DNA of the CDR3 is TGTGCCAGTGGGAGGAGGCCCAACAATCAGCCCCAGCATTTT.

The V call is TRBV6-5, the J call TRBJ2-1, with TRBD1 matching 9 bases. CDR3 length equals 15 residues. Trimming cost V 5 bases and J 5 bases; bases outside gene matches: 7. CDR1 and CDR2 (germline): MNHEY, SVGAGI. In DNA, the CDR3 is TGTGCCAGCAGTCCCGGGACAGGGATTAACAATGAGCAGTTCTTC. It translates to CASSPGTGINNEQFF.